A single sample is the source of the 6 T cell receptor beta chains below, sequenced in a study of neurological immune-mediated disorders. MiXCR was run by TCRdb on the 5' RACE reads, yielding one entry per CDR3 protein. The sample lists over 55,000 distinct CDR3 sequences, roughly 9.7% occurring once. The time point is: longitudinal time-point 2. The sample consisted of PBMCs. The receptors shown here come from a man aged 25 to 40 in good health.

This clonotype was recorded at least ten times. The rearrangement links TRBV20-1 to TRBJ2-1; the D is unclear. The CDR3 consists of 12 residues. CDR1 DFQATT and CDR2 SNEGSKA come from the germline V gene (reference sequence). V was trimmed by 6 bases and J by 8 bases, leaving 14 bases between them. CDR3 loop: CSARPAADEQFF. Written as DNA, the CDR3 is TGCAGTGCCAGACCCGCCGCGGATGAGCAGTTCTTC.

This clonotype was seen many times. The chain uses TRBV5-1 and TRBJ1-2, with 8 nucleotides matching TRBD1. Germline assignment: CDR1 SGHRS and CDR2 YFSETQ. V lost 0 bases to trimming and J lost 6 bases; unmatched junction nucleotides: 7. The CDR3 length is 15 residues. CDR3 sequence (DNA): TGCGCCAGCAGCTTGGGACCTGGGACAGGAAATGGCTACACCTTC. Encoded protein: CASSLGPGTGNGYTF.

This clonotype has a count of ten or more. The chain employs TRBV7-2 and TRBJ2-4, with 10 positions matching TRBD1. V lost 2 bases, J lost 4 bases, and 8 bases stayed unmatched. This CDR3 is built from 17 residues. Germline-derived CDR1 and CDR2 are SGHTA and FQGNSA. The CDR3 nucleotides are TGTGCCAGCAGCTTACTTCCGACAGGGGGCCGGAAAAACATTCAGTACTTC. Its translation: CASSLLPTGGRKNIQYF.

Many counts were recorded for this clonotype. The chain is built from TRBV5-1 and TRBJ2-3; 8 bases fit TRBD1. Germline loops: CDR1 SGHRS, CDR2 YFSETQ. The CDR3 covers 15 residues. With V trimmed by 2 bases and J by 5 bases, 7 bases remained unmatched. CDR3 in amino acids: CASSFAQGGGDTQYF. The CDR3 coding sequence is TGCGCCAGCAGCTTTGCACAGGGGGGAGGAGATACGCAGTATTTT.

This clonotype occurred many times. The CDR3 spells CASSPAGTGEHIQYF. The CDR3 DNA reads TGTGCCAGCTCACCCGCCGGGACAGGGGAGCACATTCAGTACTTC. The V gene is TRBV18, the J gene TRBJ2-4, with 10 nucleotides matching TRBD1. V lost 3 bases to trimming and J lost 8 bases; unmatched junction nucleotides: 7. Germline V gene lookup returns CDR1 KGHSH and CDR2 LQKENI. The CDR3 totals 15 residues.

This clonotype was observed at least ten times. The rearrangement joins TRBV5-1 to TRBJ1-1, with unresolved D. Between the trimmed V and J ends, which lost 0 bases and 1 base, there was a span of 10 bases. The CDR3 totals 15 residues. Germline-derived CDR1 and CDR2 are SGHRS and YFSETQ. CDR3 nucleotide sequence: TGCGCCAGCAGCTTGGTAGGTCCGACGAACACTGAAGCTTTCTTT. Translating it yields CASSLVGPTNTEAFF.